Shown below are 7 T cell receptor beta chains from a single sample sequenced in a study of cytomegalovirus exposure and HLA in healthy donors. Primers: 60 Vbeta forward and 13 Jbeta reverse. Method: immunoSEQ multiplex PCR; TCRdb's copy keeps in-frame clones and lacks some. Its listing shows about 160,000 clones. Sequencing was performed on PBMCs. The receptors were sampled from a woman in her sixties or seventies in good health and CMV-seronegative.

The J gene is TRBJ2-5, the V gene TRBV20-1; D is ambiguous. This CDR3 spans 11 amino acids. The V gene's germline CDR1 is DFQATT and CDR2 SNEGSKA (reference sequence). V was clipped by 6 bases and J by 5 bases, with 10 bases between them. CDR3: CSAHTRETQYF. As DNA, the CDR3 is TGCAGTGCCCACACGAGGGAGACCCAGTACTTC.

The J gene is TRBJ1-5, the V gene TRBV2; TRBD1 might be the D (6 bases). With 7 bases removed from V and 5 bases from J, the gap between germline ends came to 15 bases. The CDR3 is made up of 14 amino acids. CDR1 and CDR2 from the germline V gene are SNHLY and FYNNEI. This chain's CDR3 is CASITGPGDQPQHF. In DNA form, the CDR3 reads TGTGCCAGCATAACAGGGCCAGGGGATCAGCCCCAGCATTTT.

V gene TRBV2 combines with J gene TRBJ1-2; 7 bases match TRBD1. The junction had 11 bases not matched to a gene; V was cut back by 0 bases and J by 13 bases. Looked up from germline, CDR1 is SNHLY and CDR2 is FYNNEI. CDR3 length: 14 residues. DNA of the CDR3: TGTGCCAGCAGTGAAGCCGTTACCTACAGGGGTCGCACCTTC. This sequence encodes CASSEAVTYRGRTF.

This rearrangement joins TRBV7-7 to TRBJ2-1; 7 bases map to TRBD2. Trimming took 1 base from V and 1 from J; bases not matched to a gene: 4. The CDR3 runs to 16 residues. The germline V gene has CDR1 SSHAT and CDR2 FNYEAQ (reference sequence). The CDR3 here is CASSLERGGSYNEQFF. CDR3 in DNA: TGTGCCAGCAGCTTAGAACGCGGGGGTTCCTACAATGAGCAGTTCTTC. The full variable domain, in which reference TRBV7-7 and TRBJ2-1 provide the parts outside the CDR3, is GAGVSQSPRYKVTKRGQDVTLRCDPISSHATLYWYQQALGQGPEFLTYFNYEAQPDKSGLPSDRFSAERPEGSISTLTIQRTEQRDSAMYRCASSLERGGSYNEQFFGPGTRLTVL.

The rearrangement links TRBV19 to TRBJ2-1, with TRBD2 identical over 11 bases. After removal of 3 bases from V and 15 bases from J, the junction contained 13 bases not matched to a gene. This CDR3 contains 15 residues. Germline values: CDR1 LNHDA, CDR2 SQIVND (reference sequence). CDR3 in amino acids: CASSIGGVAGGMRFF. For the CDR3, the DNA is TGTGCCAGTAGTATCGGTGGGGTAGCGGGAGGGATGAGGTTCTTC.

J is TRBJ1-1 and V is TRBV6-1; 7 bases match TRBD1. Trimming removed 4 bases from V and 4 bases from J; junction bases left unmatched: 6. Per the germline V gene, CDR1 is MNHNS and CDR2 is SASEGT. This CDR3 has 14 amino acids. Here the CDR3 reads CASSVDRAGTEAFF. CDR3 DNA sequence: TGTGCCAGCAGTGTCGACAGGGCCGGCACTGAAGCTTTCTTT.

As to this clone: The same CDR3 also results from other DNA sequences found in this sample. The V call is TRBV7-3, the J call TRBJ1-1; D ambiguous. V lost 2 bases and J lost 1, with 5 bases in between. In germline, CDR1 is SGHTA, CDR2 FQGTGA. The length of the CDR3 is 13 residues. The DNA for the CDR3 is TGTGCCAGCAGCTTAGGGCAGAACACTGAAGCTTTCTTT. This sequence encodes CASSLGQNTEAFF.